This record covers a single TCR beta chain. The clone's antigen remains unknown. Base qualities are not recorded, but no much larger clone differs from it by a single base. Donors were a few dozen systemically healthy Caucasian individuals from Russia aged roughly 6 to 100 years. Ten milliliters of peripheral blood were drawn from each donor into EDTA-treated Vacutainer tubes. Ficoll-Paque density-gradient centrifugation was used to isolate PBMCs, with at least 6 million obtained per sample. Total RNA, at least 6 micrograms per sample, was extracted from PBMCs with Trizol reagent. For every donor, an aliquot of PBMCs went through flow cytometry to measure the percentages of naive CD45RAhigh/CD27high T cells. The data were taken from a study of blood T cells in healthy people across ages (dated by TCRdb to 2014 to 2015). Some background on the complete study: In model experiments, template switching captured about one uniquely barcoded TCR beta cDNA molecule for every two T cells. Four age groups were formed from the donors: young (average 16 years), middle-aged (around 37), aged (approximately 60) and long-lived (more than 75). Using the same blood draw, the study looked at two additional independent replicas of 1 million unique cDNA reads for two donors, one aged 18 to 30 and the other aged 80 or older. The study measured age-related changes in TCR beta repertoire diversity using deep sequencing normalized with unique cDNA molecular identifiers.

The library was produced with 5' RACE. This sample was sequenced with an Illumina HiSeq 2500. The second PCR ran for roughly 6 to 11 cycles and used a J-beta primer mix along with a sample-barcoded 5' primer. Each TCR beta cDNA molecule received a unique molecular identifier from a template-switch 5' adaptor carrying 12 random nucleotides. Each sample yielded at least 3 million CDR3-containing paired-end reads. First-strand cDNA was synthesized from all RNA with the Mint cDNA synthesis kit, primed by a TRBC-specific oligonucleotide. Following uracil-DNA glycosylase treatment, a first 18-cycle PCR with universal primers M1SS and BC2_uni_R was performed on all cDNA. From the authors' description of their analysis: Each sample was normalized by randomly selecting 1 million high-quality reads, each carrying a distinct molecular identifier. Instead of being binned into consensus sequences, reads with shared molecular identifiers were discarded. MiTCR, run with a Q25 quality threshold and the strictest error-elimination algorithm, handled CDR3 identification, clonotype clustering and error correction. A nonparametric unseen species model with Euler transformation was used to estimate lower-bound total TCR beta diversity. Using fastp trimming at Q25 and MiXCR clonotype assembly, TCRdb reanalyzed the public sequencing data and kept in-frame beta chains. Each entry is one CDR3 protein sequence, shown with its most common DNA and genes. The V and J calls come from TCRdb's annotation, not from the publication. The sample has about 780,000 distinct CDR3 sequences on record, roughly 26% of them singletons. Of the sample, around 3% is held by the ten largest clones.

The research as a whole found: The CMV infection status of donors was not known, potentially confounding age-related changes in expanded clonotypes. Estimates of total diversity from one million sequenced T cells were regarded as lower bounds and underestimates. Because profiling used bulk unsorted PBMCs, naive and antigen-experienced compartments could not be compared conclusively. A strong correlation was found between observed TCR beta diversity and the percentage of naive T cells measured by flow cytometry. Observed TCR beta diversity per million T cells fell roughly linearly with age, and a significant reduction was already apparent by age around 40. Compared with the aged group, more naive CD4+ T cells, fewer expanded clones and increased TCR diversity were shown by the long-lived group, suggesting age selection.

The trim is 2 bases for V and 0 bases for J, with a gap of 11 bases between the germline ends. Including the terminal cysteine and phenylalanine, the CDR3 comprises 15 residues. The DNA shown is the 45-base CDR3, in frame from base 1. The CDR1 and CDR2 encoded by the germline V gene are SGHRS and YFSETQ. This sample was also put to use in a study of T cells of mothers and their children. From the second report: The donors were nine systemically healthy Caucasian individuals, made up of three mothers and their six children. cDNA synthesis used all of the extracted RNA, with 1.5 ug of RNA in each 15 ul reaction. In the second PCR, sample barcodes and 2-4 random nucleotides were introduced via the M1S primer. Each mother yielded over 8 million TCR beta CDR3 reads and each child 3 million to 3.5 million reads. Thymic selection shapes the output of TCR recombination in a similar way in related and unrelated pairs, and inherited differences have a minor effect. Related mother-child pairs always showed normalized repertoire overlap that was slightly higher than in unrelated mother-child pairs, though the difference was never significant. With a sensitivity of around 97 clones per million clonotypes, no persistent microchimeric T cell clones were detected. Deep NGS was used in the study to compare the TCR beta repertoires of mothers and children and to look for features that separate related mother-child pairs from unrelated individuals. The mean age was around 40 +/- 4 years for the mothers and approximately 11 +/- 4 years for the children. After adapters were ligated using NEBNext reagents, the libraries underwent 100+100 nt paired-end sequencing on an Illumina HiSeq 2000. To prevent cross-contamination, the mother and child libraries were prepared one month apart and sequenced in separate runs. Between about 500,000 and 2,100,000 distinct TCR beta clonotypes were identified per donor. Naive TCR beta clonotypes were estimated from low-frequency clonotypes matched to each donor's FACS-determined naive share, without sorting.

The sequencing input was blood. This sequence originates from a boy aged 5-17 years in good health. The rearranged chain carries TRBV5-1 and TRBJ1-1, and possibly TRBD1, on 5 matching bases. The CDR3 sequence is CASSFFKGMNTEAFF. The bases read TGCGCCAGCAGCTTTTTCAAGGGGATGAACACTGAAGCTTTCTTT.